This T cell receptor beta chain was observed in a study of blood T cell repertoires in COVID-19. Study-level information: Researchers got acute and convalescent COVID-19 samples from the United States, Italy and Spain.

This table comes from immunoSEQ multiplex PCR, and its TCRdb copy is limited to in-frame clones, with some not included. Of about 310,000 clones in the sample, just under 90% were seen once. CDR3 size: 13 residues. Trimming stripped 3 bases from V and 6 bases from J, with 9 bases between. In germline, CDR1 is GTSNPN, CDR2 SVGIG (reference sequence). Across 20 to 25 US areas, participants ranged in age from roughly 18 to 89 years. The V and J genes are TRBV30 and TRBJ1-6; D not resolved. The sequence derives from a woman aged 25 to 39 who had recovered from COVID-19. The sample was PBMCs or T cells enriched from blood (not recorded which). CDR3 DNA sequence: TGTGCCTGGAGCCGAATACTTAATTCACCCCTCCACTTT. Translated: CAWSRILNSPLHF.